These 19 T cell receptor beta chains came from one sample sequenced in a study of early T cells in non-severe SARS-CoV-2 infection. TCRdb fed the 5' RACE reads into MiXCR, producing one record per CDR3 protein. The sample holds around 67,000 distinct CDR3 sequences, approximately 10% seen once. The sequencing sample was made of whole blood. The source is an adult who was a healthcare worker with PCR-confirmed SARS-CoV-2 infection or an uninfected control (not recorded which).

V gene TRBV20-1 combines with J gene TRBJ2-1; no clear D gene. The V end was cut by 0 bases, the J end by 6 bases, with 6 bases between. This CDR3 has 12 amino acids. Germline CDR1 DFQATT, CDR2 SNEGSKA (reference sequence). In DNA, the CDR3 is TGCAGTGCTAGAGATTGGGGCAATGAGCAGTTCTTC. Translation gives CSARDWGNEQFF.

This clonotype came up a few times. CDR3 in DNA: TGTGCCAGCAGCTCTGTTGATTCCTACAATGAGCAGTTCTTC. It is translated as CASSSVDSYNEQFF. This rearrangement joins TRBV6-5 to TRBJ2-1; D is uncertain. The germline V and J ends were trimmed by 6 bases and 1 base, with 10 bases remaining between them. Per germline, CDR1 MNHEY and CDR2 SVGAGI. This CDR3 has 14 residues.

As for this clonotype: With a much larger clone just one base away, this may be a read error. The chain joins TRBV29-1 to TRBJ1-1, with D possibly matching TRBD1 (5 bases). The CDR3 totals 13 residues. CDR1 SQVTM and CDR2 ANQGSEA come from the germline V gene. The CDR3 reads CSVRLGEGSEVFF. The CDR3 coding sequence is TGCAGCGTTCGGTTAGGGGAGGGTTCTGAAGTTTTCTTT.

This clonotype came up many times. V and J are TRBV10-3 and TRBJ1-5; D is uncertain. The CDR3 loop spans 16 amino acids. The germline gives CDR1 ENHRY, CDR2 SYGVKD. Trimming left V 0 bases short and J 9 bases short, with 18 bases between. CDR3 bases: TGTGCCATCAGTGAGTCCGGTGGGGAGGGTATATGGCCCCAGCATTTT. Its translation: CAISESGGEGIWPQHF.

A few counts support this clonotype. This chain joins TRBV28 and TRBJ2-7; the D is unclear. Per germline, CDR1 MDHEN and CDR2 SYDVKM. V was cut by 1 base and J by 6 bases, with 7 bases left in between. This CDR3 contains 12 residues. CDR3 DNA sequence: TGTGCCAGCAGTTTATACACAGCCGAGCAGTACTTC. Protein sequence: CASSLYTAEQYF.

This clonotype was counted between two and nine times. V is TRBV6-2 or TRBV6-3 and J is TRBJ2-7; 10 bases agree with TRBD2. The CDR3 loop spans 16 amino acids. The germline gives CDR1 MNHEY, CDR2 SVGEGT. Trimming cost V 2 bases and J 1 base; bases outside gene matches: 5. CDR3 bases: TGTGCCAGCAGTTACGGTGGACTAGCGGCTTCCTACGAGCAGTACTTC. Translation: CASSYGGLAASYEQYF.

The J gene is TRBJ2-7, the V gene TRBV5-4, with D perhaps matching TRBD1 (6 bases). The CDR3 covers 13 residues. The ends were cut back, 5 bases at V and 2 bases at J, with 11 bases in the middle. Germline CDR1 is SGHNT and CDR2 is YYREEE (reference sequence). CDR3 in amino acids: CASRATGTYEQYF. The CDR3 DNA follows: TGTGCCAGCAGGGCGACAGGAACCTACGAGCAGTACTTC.

This clonotype was seen many times. CDR3 DNA: TGTGCAGCAACGGCTAGCGGGAGAGATACGCAGTATTTT. Encoded protein: CAATASGRDTQYF. The gene calls are TRBV6-5 and TRBJ2-3, with 10 bases fitting TRBD2. CDR3 size: 13 residues. Germline V gene lookup returns CDR1 MNHEY and CDR2 SVGAGI.

The chain employs TRBV6-2 or TRBV6-3 and TRBJ1-2; D is unresolved. The CDR3 runs 15 residues. Germline CDR1 and CDR2: MNHEY and SVGEGT. Trimming left V 2 bases short and J 4 bases short, with 14 bases between. Here the CDR3 DNA reads TGTGCCAGCAGTTACGTCAAGGGTAGGAGCTATGGCTACACCTTC. Amino acid sequence: CASSYVKGRSYGYTF.

This clonotype was seen at least ten times. The chain is built from TRBV14 and TRBJ2-1, with TRBD2 as a possible D gene (6 bases). Germline CDR1 and CDR2: SGHDN and FVKESK. The CDR3 spans 14 residues. Deletions cut 3 bases from V and 8 bases from J, with 14 bases between. CDR3 in DNA: TGTGCCAGCAGCCATTTGGGGACTCGGGATGAGCAGTTCTTC. Protein sequence: CASSHLGTRDEQFF. Looking up the rest from reference TRBV14 and TRBJ2-1 gives the full variable domain: EAGVTQFPSHSVIEKGQTVTLRCDPISGHDNLYWYRRVMGKEIKFLLHFVKESKQDESGMPNNRFLAERTGGTYSTLKVQPAELEDSGVYFCASSHLGTRDEQFFGPGTRLTVL.

This clonotype was seen ten or more times. This chain links TRBV19 with TRBJ2-5; D not certain. The germline V gene has CDR1 LNHDA and CDR2 SQIVND (reference sequence). Trimming left V 3 bases short and J 4 bases short, with 6 bases between. CDR3 length equals 12 residues. The CDR3 here is CASSMGRETQYF. The CDR3 region has the DNA TGTGCCAGTAGTATGGGAAGAGAGACCCAGTACTTC.

V gene TRBV11-3 combines with J gene TRBJ2-1, with 11 bases aligning to TRBD2. V lost 4 bases, J lost 5 bases, and 4 bases stayed unmatched. Germline CDR1 SGHNT, CDR2 YENEEA. The CDR3 consists of 15 residues. CDR3 region: CASSSTSGTDNEQFF. CDR3 DNA sequence: TGTGCCAGCAGCTCGACTAGCGGGACGGACAATGAGCAGTTCTTC.

This clonotype showed up many times. J is TRBJ2-7 and V is TRBV20-1; 7 bases fit TRBD2. CDR1 is DFQATT and CDR2 is SNEGSKA in the germline V gene (reference sequence). This CDR3 is 13 amino acids long. J lost 0 bases, V lost 6 bases, and 5 bases had no gene match. The CDR3 DNA is TGCAGTGCGGGAGGGACGGTCTCCTACGAGCAGTACTTC. It encodes CSAGGTVSYEQYF.

The chain couples TRBV12-3 or TRBV12-4 to TRBJ2-2; TRBD1 agrees at 8 bases. After removal of 3 bases from V and 4 bases from J, the junction contained 7 bases not matched to a gene. This CDR3 is 16 amino acids long. The CDR3 reads CASSFQGAGGTGELFF. DNA for the CDR3: TGTGCCAGCAGTTTCCAGGGGGCCGGTGGCACCGGGGAGCTGTTTTTT.

This clonotype has at least ten counts. The rearrangement joins TRBV20-1 to TRBJ1-6; TRBD1 is a possible D gene (5 bases). Trimming cost V 0 bases and J 12 bases, with 15 bases left between them. The germline gives CDR1 DFQATT, CDR2 SNEGSKA (reference sequence). There are 14 residues in the CDR3. CDR3 region: CSARDRREHGPLHF. As DNA, the CDR3 is TGCAGTGCTAGAGATCGCAGGGAGCATGGACCCCTCCACTTT.

This clonotype was counted only a few times. The V and J genes are TRBV2 and TRBJ2-3; D unresolved. This CDR3 has 14 amino acids. Trimming removed 4 bases at V and 0 bases at J, with 8 bases between. Germline-derived CDR1 and CDR2 are SNHLY and FYNNEI. In DNA form, the CDR3 reads TGTGCCAGCAGTGTTTGGGGTAGCACAGATACGCAGTATTTT. Protein: CASSVWGSTDTQYF.

This chain joins TRBV7-6 and TRBJ2-7; D remains ambiguous. Germline-derived CDR1 and CDR2 are SGHVS and FNYEAQ. The ends were cut back, 5 bases at V and 5 bases at J, with 13 bases in the middle. The CDR3 extends over 13 amino acids. The CDR3 sequence is CASSPWATHEQYF. DNA of the CDR3: TGTGCCAGCAGCCCATGGGCCACCCACGAGCAGTACTTC.

The V and J genes are TRBV20-1 and TRBJ1-4, with D unclear. Between the trimmed V and J ends, which lost 4 bases and 5 bases, there was a span of 5 bases. CDR1 is DFQATT and CDR2 is SNEGSKA in the germline V gene (reference sequence). This CDR3 has 11 amino acids. CDR3 protein: CSAKRNEKLFF. The CDR3 coding sequence is TGCAGTGCTAAACGGAATGAAAAACTGTTTTTT.

J is TRBJ2-3 and V is TRBV3-1; unclear D gene. V lost 0 bases, J lost 4 bases, and 17 bases lay in between. Germline V lookup: CDR1 LGHDT, CDR2 YNNKEL (reference sequence). The CDR3 is made up of 17 amino acids. The CDR3 loop is CASSQDAPGMESDTQYF. Here the CDR3 DNA reads TGTGCCAGCAGCCAAGATGCACCGGGCATGGAGTCAGATACGCAGTATTTT.